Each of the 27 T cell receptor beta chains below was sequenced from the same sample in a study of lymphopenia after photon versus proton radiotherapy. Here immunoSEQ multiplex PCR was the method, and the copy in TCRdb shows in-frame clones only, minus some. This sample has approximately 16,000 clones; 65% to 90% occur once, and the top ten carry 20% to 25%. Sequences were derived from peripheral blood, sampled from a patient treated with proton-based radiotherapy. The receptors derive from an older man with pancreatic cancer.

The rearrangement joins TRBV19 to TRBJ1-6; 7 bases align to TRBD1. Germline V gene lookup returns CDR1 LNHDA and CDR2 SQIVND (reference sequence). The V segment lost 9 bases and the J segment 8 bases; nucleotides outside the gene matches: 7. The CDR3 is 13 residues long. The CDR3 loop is CASHQGVYSPLHF. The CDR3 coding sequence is TGTGCCAGCCACCAGGGGGTTTATTCACCCCTCCACTTT.

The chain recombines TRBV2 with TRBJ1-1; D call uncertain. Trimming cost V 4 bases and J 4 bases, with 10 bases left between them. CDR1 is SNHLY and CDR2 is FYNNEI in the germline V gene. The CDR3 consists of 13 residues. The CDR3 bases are TGTGCCAGCAGTGCGACGGGTTCCACTGAAGCTTTCTTT. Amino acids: CASSATGSTEAFF.

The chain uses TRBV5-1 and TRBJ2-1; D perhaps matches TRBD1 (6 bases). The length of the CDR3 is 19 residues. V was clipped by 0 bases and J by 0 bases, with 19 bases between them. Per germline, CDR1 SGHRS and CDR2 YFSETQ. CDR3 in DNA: TGCGCCAGCAGCTTGGACAGGGAACGGGCGCTTACCTCCTACAATGAGCAGTTCTTC. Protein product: CASSLDRERALTSYNEQFF.

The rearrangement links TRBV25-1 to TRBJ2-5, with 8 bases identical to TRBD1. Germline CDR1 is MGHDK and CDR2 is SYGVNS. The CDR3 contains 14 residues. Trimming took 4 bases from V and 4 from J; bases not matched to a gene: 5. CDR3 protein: CASSGRGQVETQYF. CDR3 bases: TGTGCCAGCAGTGGGAGGGGACAGGTAGAGACCCAGTACTTC.

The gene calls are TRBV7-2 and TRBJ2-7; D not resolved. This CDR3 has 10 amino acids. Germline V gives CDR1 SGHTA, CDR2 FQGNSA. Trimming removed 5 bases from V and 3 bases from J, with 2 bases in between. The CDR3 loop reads CASSNYEQYF. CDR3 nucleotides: TGTGCCAGCAGCAACTACGAGCAGTACTTC.

The CDR3, as DNA: TGTGCCAGCAGCGTAGGGGGCAATCTCGCCTACGAGCAGTACTTC. This codes for CASSVGGNLAYEQYF. The chain recombines TRBV9 with TRBJ2-7; D is possibly TRBD1 (5 bases). Per germline, CDR1 SGDLS and CDR2 YYNGEE. The CDR3 has 15 residues. V shed 0 bases and J shed 2 bases, with 12 bases lying between them.

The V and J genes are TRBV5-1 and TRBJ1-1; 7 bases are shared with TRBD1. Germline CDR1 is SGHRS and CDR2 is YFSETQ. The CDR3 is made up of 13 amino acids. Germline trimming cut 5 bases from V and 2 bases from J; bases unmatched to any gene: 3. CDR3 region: CASRRDSNTEAFF. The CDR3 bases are TGCGCCAGCAGACGGGACAGCAACACTGAAGCTTTCTTT.

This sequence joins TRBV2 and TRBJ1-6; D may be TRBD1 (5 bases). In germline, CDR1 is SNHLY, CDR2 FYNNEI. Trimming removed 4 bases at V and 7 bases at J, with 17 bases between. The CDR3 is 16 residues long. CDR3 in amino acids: CASSVEGQRTNSPLHF. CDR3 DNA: TGTGCCAGCAGTGTCGAGGGGCAAAGGACGAATTCACCCCTCCACTTT. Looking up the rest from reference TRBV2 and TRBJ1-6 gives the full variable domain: EPEVTQTPSHQVTQMGQEVILRCVPISNHLYFYWYRQILGQKVEFLVSFYNNEISEKSEIFDDQFSVERPDGSNFTLKIRSTKLEDSAMYFCASSVEGQRTNSPLHFGNGTRLTVT.

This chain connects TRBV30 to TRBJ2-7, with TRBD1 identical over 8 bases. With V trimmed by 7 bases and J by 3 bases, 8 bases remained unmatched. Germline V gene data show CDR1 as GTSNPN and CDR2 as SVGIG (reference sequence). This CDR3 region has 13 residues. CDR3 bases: TGTGCCTTTTGGACAGGGAATTTCTACGAGCAGTACTTC. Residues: CAFWTGNFYEQYF.

This CDR3 reads CASGLVGDSTDTQYF. In nucleotides, the CDR3 is TGTGCTAGTGGTTTGGTTGGGGACAGCACAGATACGCAGTATTTT. V and J are TRBV12-5 and TRBJ2-3; D could derive from TRBD1 or TRBD2 (5 bases each). This CDR3 is built from 15 residues. Germline V gene data show CDR1 as LGHNT and CDR2 as FRNRAP. Between the trimmed V and J ends, which lost 0 bases and 0 bases, there was a span of 7 bases. Drawing the rest from reference TRBV12-5 and TRBJ2-3, the complete variable domain is DARVTQTPRHKVTEMGQEVTMRCQPILGHNTVFWYRQTMMQGLELLAYFRNRAPLDDSGMPKDRFSAEMPDATLATLKIQPSEPRDSAVYFCASGLVGDSTDTQYFGPGTRLTVL.

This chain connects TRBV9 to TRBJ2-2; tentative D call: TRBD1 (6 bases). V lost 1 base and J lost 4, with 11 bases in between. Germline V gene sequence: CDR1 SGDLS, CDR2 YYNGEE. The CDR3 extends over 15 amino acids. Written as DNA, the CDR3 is TGTGCCAGCAGCGTAACAGGGATAGGCACCGGGGAGCTGTTTTTT. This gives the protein CASSVTGIGTGELFF.

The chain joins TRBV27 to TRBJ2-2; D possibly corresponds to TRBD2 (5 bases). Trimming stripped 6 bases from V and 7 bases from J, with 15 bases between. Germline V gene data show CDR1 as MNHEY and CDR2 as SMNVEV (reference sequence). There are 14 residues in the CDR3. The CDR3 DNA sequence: TGTGCCAGCAGCCGGACTGGTTGGGACGGGGAGCTGTTTTTT. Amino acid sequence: CASSRTGWDGELFF.

The CDR3, as DNA: TGCGCCAGCAGCTTGGAACAGTTCACTGAAGCTTTCTTT. This sequence encodes CASSLEQFTEAFF. The V call is TRBV5-1, the J call TRBJ1-1; D gene ambiguous. The CDR3 is 13 amino acids. Germline values: CDR1 SGHRS, CDR2 YFSETQ. V lost 0 bases, J lost 4 bases, and 7 bases lay in between.

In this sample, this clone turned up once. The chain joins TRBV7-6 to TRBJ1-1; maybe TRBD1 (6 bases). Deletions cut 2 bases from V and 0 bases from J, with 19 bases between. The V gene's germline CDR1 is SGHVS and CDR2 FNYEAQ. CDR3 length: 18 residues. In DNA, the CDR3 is TGTGCCAGCAGCTTATTACCACCGGGACACCGGTTGAACACTGAAGCTTTCTTT. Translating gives CASSLLPPGHRLNTEAFF.

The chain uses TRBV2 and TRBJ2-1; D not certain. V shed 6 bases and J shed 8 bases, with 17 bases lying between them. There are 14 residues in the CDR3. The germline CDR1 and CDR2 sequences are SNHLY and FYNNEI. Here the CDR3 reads CASSADRSIDEQFF. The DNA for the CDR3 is TGTGCCAGCAGCGCCGATCGAAGCATCGATGAGCAGTTCTTC. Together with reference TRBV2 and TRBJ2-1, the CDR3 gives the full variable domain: EPEVTQTPSHQVTQMGQEVILRCVPISNHLYFYWYRQILGQKVEFLVSFYNNEISEKSEIFDDQFSVERPDGSNFTLKIRSTKLEDSAMYFCASSADRSIDEQFFGPGTRLTVL.

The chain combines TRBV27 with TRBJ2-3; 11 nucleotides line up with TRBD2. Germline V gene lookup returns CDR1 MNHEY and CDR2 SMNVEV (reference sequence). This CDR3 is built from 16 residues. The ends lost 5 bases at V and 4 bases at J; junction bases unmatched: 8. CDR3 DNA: TGTGCCAGCAGTCTAATAGCGGGAGGGCGCGCAGATACGCAGTATTTT. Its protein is CASSLIAGGRADTQYF.

The CDR3 protein is CASRFSGLTRRDEQFF. The CDR3 DNA is TGTGCCAGCCGTTTCTCCGGACTTACACGACGTGATGAGCAGTTCTTC. The chain recombines TRBV21-1 with TRBJ2-1; the table's D gene call, TRBD2, was not cross checked with the DNA. TRBV21-1 is labeled a pseudogene. This CDR3 comprises 16 residues.

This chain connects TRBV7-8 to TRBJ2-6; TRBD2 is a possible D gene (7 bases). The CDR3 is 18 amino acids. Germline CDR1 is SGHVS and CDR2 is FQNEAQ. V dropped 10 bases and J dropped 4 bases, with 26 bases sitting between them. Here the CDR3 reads CATSTGGRGQRGANVLTF. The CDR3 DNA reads TGTGCCACCTCAACGGGGGGCAGGGGCCAGCGAGGGGCCAACGTCCTGACTTTC.

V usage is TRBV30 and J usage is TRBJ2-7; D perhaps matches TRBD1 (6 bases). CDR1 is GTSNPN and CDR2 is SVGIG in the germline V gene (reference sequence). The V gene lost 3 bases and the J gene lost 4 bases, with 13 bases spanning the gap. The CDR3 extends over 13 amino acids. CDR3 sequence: CAWRVPGTYEQYF. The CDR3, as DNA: TGTGCCTGGAGGGTCCCGGGGACATACGAGCAGTACTTC.

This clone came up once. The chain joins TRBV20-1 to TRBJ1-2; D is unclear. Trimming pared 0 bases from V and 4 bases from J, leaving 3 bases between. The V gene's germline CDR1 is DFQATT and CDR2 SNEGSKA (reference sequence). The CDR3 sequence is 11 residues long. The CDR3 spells CSARELYGYTF. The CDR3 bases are TGCAGTGCTAGAGAGCTCTATGGCTACACCTTC.

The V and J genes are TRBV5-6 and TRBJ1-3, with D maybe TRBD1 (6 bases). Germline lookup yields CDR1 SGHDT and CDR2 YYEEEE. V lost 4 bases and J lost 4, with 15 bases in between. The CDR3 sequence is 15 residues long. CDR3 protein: CASSVDRLAGNTIYF. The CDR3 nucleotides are TGTGCCAGCAGCGTCGACAGGCTTGCAGGAAACACCATATATTTT.

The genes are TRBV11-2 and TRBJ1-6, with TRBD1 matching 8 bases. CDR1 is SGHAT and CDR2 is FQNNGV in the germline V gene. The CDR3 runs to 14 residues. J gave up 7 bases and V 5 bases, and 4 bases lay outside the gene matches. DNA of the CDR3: TGTGCCAGCAGCGCGGACAGGGTGAATTCACCCCTCCACTTT. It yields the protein CASSADRVNSPLHF.

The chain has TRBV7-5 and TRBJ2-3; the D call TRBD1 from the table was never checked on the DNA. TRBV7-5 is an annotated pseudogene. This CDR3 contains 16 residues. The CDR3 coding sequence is TGTGCCAGAAGCTTCCATCGACAGGTTCTCACAGATACGCAGTATTTT. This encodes CARSFHRQVLTDTQYF.

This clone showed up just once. The CDR3 spells CASTPLGQGNTEAFF. CDR3 DNA sequence: TGTGCCAGCACCCCACTGGGACAGGGGAACACTGAAGCTTTCTTT. The chain recombines TRBV9 with TRBJ1-1; TRBD1 matches 9 bases. Germline-derived CDR1 and CDR2 are SGDLS and YYNGEE. This CDR3 comprises 15 residues. Unmatched junction bases numbered 7, after V lost 6 bases and J lost 1 base. Full variable domain (missing parts from reference TRBV9 and TRBJ1-1): DSGVTQTPKHLITATGQRVTLRCSPRSGDLSVYWYQQSLDQGLQFLIQYYNGEERAKGNILERFSAQQFPDLHSELNLSSLELGDSALYFCASTPLGQGNTEAFFGQGTRLTVV.

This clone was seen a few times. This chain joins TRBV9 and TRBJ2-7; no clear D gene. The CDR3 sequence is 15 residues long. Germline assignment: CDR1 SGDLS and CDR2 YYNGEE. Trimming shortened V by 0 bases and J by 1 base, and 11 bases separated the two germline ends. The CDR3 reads CASSVDDSTSYEQYF. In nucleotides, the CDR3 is TGTGCCAGCAGCGTAGACGACTCCACATCCTACGAGCAGTACTTC.

The CDR3, as DNA: TGTGCCAGCAGCGAGGGTCCTGGGGGGTACAATGAGCAGTTCTTC. This codes for CASSEGPGGYNEQFF. The V gene is TRBV9, the J gene TRBJ2-1; possibly TRBD2 for D (6 bases). The CDR3 consists of 15 residues. CDR1 and CDR2 (germline): SGDLS, YYNGEE. V lost 3 bases to trimming and J lost 4 bases, with 14 bases between them.

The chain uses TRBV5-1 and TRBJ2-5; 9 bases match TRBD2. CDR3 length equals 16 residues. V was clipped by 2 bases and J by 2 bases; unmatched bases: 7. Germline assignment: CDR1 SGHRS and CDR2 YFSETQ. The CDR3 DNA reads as TGCGCCAGCAGCTTAACAACTAGCGGGCCGCAAGAGACCCAGTACTTC. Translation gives CASSLTTSGPQETQYF.